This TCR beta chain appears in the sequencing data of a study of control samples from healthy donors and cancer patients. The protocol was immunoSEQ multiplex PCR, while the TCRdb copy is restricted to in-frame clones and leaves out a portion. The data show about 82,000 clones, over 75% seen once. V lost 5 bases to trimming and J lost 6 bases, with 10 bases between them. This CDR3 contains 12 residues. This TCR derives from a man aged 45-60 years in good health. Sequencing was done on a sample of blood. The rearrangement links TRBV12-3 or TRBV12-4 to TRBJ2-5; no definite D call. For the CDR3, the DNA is TGTGCCAGCAGTCCCCTGGGGAAGACCCAGTACTTC. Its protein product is CASSPLGKTQYF.